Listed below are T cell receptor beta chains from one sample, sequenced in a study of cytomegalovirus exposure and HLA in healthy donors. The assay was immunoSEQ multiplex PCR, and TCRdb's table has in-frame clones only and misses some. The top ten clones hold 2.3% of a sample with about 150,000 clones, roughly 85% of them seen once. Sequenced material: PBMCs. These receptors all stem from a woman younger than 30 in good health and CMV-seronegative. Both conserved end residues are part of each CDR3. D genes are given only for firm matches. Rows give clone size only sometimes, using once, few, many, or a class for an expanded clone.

CASSRYPQETQYF,TGTGCCAGCAGCCGCTACCCCCAAGAGACCCAGTACTTC,TRBV6-5,once,TRBJ2-5,NA
CASSPTTGGTYGYTF,TGTGCCAGCAGCCCTACAACAGGGGGGACCTATGGCTACACCTTC,TRBV5-5,NA,TRBJ1-2,TRBD1
CAISEPGQINYEQYF,TGTGCCATCAGTGAACCGGGACAGATAAATTACGAGCAGTACTTC,TRBV10-3,NA,TRBJ2-7,TRBD1
CASNELAGGSVNEQFF,TGTGCCAGCAATGAGCTAGCGGGAGGGTCCGTCAATGAGCAGTTCTTC,TRBV2,many,TRBJ2-1,TRBD2
CASSLAGTANTEAFF,TGCGCCAGCAGCTTGGCGGGGACAGCAAACACTGAAGCTTTCTTT,TRBV5-1,NA,TRBJ1-1,TRBD1
CASSRLEAAATDTQYF,TGTGCCAGTAGCCGCCTGGAGGCGGCGGCCACAGATACGCAGTATTTT,TRBV19,NA,TRBJ2-3,NA
CSALVTDATSGANVLTF,TGCAGCGCTCTAGTGACTGATGCCACCTCTGGGGCCAACGTCCTGACTTTC,TRBV29-1,NA,TRBJ2-6,NA
CASSGGGADTEAFF,TGCGCCAGCAGCGGAGGGGGCGCGGACACTGAAGCTTTCTTT,TRBV5-1,NA,TRBJ1-1,TRBD1
CATSRDSTGKTEAFF,TGTGCCACCAGCAGAGACTCGACAGGGAAAACTGAAGCTTTCTTT,TRBV15,NA,TRBJ1-1,TRBD1
CASSLYGAGGLGNEQFF,TGTGCCAGCAGCTTATACGGAGCGGGGGGGCTTGGCAATGAGCAGTTCTTC,TRBV7-2,NA,TRBJ2-1,TRBD2
CASSLTKGDNQPQHF,TGTGCCAGCAGCCTTACTAAAGGGGACAATCAGCCCCAGCATTTT,TRBV7-2,NA,TRBJ1-5,NA
CAISLSTGELFF,TGTGCCATCAGCCTCTCGACCGGGGAGCTGTTTTTT,TRBV10-3,NA,TRBJ2-2,NA
CASKGLAAEQFF,TGTGCCAGCAAAGGACTAGCGGCTGAGCAGTTCTTC,TRBV2,NA,TRBJ2-1,TRBD2
CASSPRGSDSPLHF,TGTGCCAGCAGTCCCAGGGGGAGCGACTCACCCCTCCACTTT,TRBV6-5,NA,TRBJ1-6,TRBD1